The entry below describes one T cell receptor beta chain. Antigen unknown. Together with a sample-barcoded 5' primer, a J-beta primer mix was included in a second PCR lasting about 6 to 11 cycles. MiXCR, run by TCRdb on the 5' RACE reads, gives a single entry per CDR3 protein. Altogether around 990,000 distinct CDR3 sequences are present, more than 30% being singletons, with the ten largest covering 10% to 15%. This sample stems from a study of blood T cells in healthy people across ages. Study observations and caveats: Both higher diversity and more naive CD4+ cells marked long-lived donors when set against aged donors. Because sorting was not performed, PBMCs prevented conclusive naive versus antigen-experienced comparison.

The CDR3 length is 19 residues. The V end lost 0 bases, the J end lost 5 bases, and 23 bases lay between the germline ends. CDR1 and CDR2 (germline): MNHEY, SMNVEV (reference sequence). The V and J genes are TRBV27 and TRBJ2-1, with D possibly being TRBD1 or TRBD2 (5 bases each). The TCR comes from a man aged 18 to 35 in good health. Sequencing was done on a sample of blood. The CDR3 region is CASSLSSPVGSWGHNEQFF. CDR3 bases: TGTGCCAGCAGTTTATCCTCCCCCGTGGGGAGTTGGGGACACAATGAGCAGTTCTTC.